This is a list of T cell receptor beta chains from one sample in a study of T cell repertoires in cytomegalovirus infection. No antigen has been identified for these receptors. TCRdb called the reads again in MiXCR, with one record for every CDR3 protein. The sample carries 450,000 to 600,000 distinct CDR3 sequences, approximately 46% recorded once. The specimen comprised cultured PBMCs, sampled from culture after CMV antigen stimulation. The receptors were sampled from a human donor in good health (CMV status not recorded). Some clones in this sample may be carry-over from other donors' samples. CDR3s include the opening cysteine and the closing phenylalanine or tryptophan. A D gene is named only where the DNA matches it firmly. The size entry is marked missing in some rows and otherwise reads once, few, many or a size class.

j_call d_call clone_size v_call cdr3_aa cdr3_nt
TRBJ2-5 TRBD2 many TRBV6-2/TRBV6-3 CASSYNPGGFESETQYF TGTGCCAGCAGTTACAACCCGGGAGGGTTTGAATCGGAGACCCAGTACTTC
TRBJ1-3 NA once TRBV6-6 CASSYSLGGSGNTIYF TGTGCCAGCAGTTACTCGCTTGGAGGGTCTGGAAACACCATATATTTT
TRBJ2-3 NA few TRBV11-2 CASSLMAGANLNTQYF TGTGCCAGCAGCTTAATGGCGGGGGCGAACCTCAATACGCAGTATTTT
TRBJ2-7 NA NA TRBV7-9 CASSPHVSVRLYEQYF TGTGCCAGCAGCCCCCATGTGAGCGTACGACTGTACGAGCAGTACTTC
TRBJ1-1 TRBD1 NA TRBV7-6 CASSLGPYRGRNTEAFF TGTGCCAGCAGCTTAGGCCCCTACAGGGGACGGAACACTGAAGCTTTCTTT
TRBJ2-6 NA few TRBV7-8 CASSLTGPGANVLTF TGTGCCAGCAGCTTGACAGGTCCTGGGGCCAACGTCCTGACTTTC
TRBJ1-4 TRBD1 NA TRBV15 CATSRGGTGFFATNEKLFF TGTGCCACCAGCAGAGGAGGGACAGGGTTCTTTGCAACTAATGAAAAACTGTTTTTT
TRBJ2-1 TRBD2 NA TRBV20-1 CSARKFTGGYNEQFF TGCAGTGCTAGAAAATTTACGGGAGGCTACAATGAGCAGTTCTTC
TRBJ2-5 NA NA TRBV7-3 CASSPGVAPGRKF TGTGCCAGCAGCCCAGGGGTTGCTCCGGGGCGAAAATTC
TRBJ2-5 NA NA TRBV7-9 CASSDKQGGETQYF TGTGCCAGCAGCGACAAACAGGGAGGGGAGACCCAGTACTTC
TRBJ1-1 NA NA TRBV20-1 CSARGYTEGAFF TGCAGTGCTAGAGGGTACACTGAAGGAGCTTTCTTT
TRBJ1-1 NA few TRBV11-2 CASSQTGQPNTEAFF TGTGCCAGCAGTCAAACCGGACAGCCGAACACTGAAGCTTTCTTT
TRBJ2-1 TRBD2 NA TRBV11-2 CASSSLSGGDTEQFF TGTGCCAGCAGCAGTCTAAGCGGGGGAGACACAGAGCAGTTCTTC
TRBJ2-2 NA once TRBV10-2 CASSSRGWWTGELFF TGCGCCAGCAGTTCCCGGGGCTGGTGGACCGGGGAGCTGTTTTTT
TRBJ2-5 NA few TRBV7-2 CASSLDSIYSETQYF TGTGCCAGCAGCTTAGACAGCATATACTCCGAGACCCAGTACTTC